This T cell receptor beta chain was sequenced for a study of T cell responses to AZD1222 COVID-19 vaccine. The protocol was immunoSEQ multiplex PCR, while the TCRdb copy is restricted to in-frame clones and leaves out a portion. The sample includes 98,000 or so clones, about nine tenths of them seen just once. The CDR3 is made up of 15 amino acids. The V and J ends lost 5 bases and 0 bases respectively, with 11 bases between them. CDR1 is MNHEY and CDR2 is SVGAGI in the germline V gene. The count of this clone is one. Antigen unknown. Broader study findings: Regions left unmutated in variants are reportedly the target of nearly half of spike-specific TCRs. The donor group comprised mostly white British people and more females; the analysis possibly underestimated clonal diversity. Sampled repertoires all dated from after the peak T cell response. Vaccine-related CD4 TCRs covered spike, predominating at 160-218 and 743-854.

Here the sequenced sample was peripheral blood, taken on day 0 of MenACWY control vaccination. The clonotype was recovered from an adult in good health. The chain is built from TRBV6-5 and TRBJ1-3; no clear D gene. The CDR3 reads CASSRSSRSGNTIYF. In nucleotides, the CDR3 is TGTGCCAGCAGTCGGTCCAGCCGCTCTGGAAACACCATATATTTT.